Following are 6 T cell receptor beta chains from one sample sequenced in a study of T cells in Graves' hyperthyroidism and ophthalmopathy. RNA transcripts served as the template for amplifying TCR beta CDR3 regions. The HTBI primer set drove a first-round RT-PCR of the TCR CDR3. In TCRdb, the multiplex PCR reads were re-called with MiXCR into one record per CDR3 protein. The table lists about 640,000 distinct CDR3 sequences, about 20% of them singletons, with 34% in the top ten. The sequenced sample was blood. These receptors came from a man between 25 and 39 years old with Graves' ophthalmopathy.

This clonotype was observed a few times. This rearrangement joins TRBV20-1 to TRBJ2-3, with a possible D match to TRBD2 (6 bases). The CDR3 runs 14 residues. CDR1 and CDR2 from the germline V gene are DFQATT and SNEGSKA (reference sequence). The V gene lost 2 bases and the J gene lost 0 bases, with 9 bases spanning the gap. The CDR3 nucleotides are TGCAGTGCTAGACTAGCGACTAGCACAGATACGCAGTATTTT. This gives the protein CSARLATSTDTQYF.

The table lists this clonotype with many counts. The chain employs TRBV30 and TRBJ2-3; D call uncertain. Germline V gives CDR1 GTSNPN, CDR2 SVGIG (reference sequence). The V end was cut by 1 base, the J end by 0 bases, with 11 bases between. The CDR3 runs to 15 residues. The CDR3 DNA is TGTGCCTGGAGTGGCGGACGGACCAGCACAGATACGCAGTATTTT. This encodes CAWSGGRTSTDTQYF.

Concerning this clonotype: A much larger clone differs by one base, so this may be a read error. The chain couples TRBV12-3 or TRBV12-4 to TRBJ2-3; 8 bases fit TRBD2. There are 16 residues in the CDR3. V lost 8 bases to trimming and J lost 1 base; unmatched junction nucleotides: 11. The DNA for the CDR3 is TGTGCCAGCGGTTATCTAAGCGGGAGCGGCACAGATACGCAGTATTTT. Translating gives CASGYLSGSGTDTQYF.

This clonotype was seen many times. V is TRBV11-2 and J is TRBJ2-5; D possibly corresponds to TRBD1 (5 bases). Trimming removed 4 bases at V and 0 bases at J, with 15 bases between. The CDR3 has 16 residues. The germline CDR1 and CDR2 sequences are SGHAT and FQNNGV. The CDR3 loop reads CASSSPFRANQETQYF. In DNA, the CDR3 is TGTGCCAGCAGCTCCCCATTCAGGGCGAACCAAGAGACCCAGTACTTC.

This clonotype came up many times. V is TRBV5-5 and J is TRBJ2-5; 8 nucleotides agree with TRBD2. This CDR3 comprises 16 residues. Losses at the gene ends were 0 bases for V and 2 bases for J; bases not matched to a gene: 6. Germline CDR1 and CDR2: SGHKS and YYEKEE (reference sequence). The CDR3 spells CASSLAVAGGQETQYF. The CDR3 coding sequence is TGTGCCAGCAGCTTGGCCGTCGCGGGAGGACAAGAGACCCAGTACTTC.

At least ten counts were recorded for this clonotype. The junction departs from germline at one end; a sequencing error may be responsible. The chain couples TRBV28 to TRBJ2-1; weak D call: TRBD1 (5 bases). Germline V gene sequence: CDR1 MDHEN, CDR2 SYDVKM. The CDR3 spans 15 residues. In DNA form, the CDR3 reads TGTGCCACCAGTAGTCGACAGACAACCTACAATGAGCAGTTCTTC. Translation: CATSSRQTTYNEQFF.